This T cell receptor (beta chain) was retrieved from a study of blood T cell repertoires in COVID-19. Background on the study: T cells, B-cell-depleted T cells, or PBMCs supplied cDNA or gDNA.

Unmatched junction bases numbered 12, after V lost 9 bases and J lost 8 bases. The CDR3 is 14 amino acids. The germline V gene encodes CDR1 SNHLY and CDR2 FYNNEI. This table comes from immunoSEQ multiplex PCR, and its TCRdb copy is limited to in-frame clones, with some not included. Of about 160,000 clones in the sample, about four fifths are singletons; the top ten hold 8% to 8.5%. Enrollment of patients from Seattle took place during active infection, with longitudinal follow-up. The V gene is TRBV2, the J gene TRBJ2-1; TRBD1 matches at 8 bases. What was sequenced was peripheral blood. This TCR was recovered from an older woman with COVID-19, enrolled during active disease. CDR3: CASTVGQGADEQFF. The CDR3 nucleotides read TGTGCCAGTACAGTAGGGCAGGGGGCGGATGAGCAGTTCTTC.